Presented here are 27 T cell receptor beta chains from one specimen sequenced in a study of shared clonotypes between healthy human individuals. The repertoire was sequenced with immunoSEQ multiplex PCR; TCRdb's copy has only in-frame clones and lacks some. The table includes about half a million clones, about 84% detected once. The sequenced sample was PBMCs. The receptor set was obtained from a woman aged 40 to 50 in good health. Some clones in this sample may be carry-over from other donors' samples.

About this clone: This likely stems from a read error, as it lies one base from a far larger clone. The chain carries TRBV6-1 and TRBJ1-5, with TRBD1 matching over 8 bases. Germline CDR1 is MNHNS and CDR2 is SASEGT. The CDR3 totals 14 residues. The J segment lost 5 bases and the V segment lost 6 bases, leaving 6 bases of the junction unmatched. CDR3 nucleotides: TGTGCCAGCAGGCCAGGGGGCGCGTATCAGCCCCAGCATTTT. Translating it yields CASRPGGAYQPQHF.

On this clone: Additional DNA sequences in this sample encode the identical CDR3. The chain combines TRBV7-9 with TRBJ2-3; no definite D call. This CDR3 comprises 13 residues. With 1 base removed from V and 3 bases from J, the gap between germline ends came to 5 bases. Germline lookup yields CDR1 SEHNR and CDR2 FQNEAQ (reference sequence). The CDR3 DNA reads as TGTGCCAGCAGCTTAGACGGGACAGATACGCAGTATTTT. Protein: CASSLDGTDTQYF.

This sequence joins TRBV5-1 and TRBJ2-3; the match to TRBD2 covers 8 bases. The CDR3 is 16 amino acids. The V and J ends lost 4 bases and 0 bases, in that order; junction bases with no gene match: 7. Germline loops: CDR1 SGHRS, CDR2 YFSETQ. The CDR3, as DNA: TGCGCCAGCAGCAGTACTAGCGGCACTAGCACAGATACGCAGTATTTT. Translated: CASSSTSGTSTDTQYF.

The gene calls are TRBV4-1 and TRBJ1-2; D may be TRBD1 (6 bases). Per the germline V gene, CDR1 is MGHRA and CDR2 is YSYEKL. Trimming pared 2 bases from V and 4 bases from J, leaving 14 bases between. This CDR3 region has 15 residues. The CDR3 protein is CASSQREQGSYGYTF. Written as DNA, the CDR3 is TGCGCCAGCAGCCAACGGGAGCAGGGGAGCTATGGCTACACCTTC.

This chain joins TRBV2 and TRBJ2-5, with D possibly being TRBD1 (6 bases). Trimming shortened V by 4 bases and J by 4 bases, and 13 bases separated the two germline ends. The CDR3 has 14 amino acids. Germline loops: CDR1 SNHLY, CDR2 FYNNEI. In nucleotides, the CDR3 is TGTGCCAGCAGTGGGAACAGGGTGTTAGAGACCCAGTACTTC. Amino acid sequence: CASSGNRVLETQYF.

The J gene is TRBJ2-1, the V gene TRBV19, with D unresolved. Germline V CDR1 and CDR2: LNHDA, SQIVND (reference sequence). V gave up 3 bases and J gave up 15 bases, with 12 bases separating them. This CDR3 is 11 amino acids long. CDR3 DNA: TGTGCCAGTAGTATTGACAATCTACGGTTCTTC. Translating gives CASSIDNLRFF.

In DNA form, the CDR3 reads TGTGCCAGCAGTTTGCAGTTCCCTGGCTACACCTTC. This gives the protein CASSLQFPGYTF. The chain links TRBV28 to TRBJ1-2, with unresolved D. This CDR3 is 12 amino acids long. V lost 3 bases, J lost 7 bases, and 9 bases lay in between. The germline V gene has CDR1 MDHEN and CDR2 SYDVKM.

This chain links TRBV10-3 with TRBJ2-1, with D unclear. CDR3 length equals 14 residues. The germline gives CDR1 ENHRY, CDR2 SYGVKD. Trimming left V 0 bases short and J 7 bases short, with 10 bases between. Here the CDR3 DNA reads TGTGCCATCAGTGAGTCTCGGACGACTAATGAGCAGTTCTTC. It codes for CAISESRTTNEQFF.

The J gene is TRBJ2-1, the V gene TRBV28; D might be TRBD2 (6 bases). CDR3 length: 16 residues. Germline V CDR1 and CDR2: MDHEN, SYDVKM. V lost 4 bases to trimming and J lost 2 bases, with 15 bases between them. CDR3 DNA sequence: TGTGCCAGCAGTTACCCTCACGGGGGTCCCTACAATGAGCAGTTCTTC. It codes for CASSYPHGGPYNEQFF.

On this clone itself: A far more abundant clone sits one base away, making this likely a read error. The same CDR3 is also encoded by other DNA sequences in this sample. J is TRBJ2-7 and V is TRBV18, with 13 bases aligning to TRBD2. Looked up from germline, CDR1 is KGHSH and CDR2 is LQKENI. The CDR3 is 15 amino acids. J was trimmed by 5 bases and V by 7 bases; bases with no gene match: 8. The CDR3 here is CASCRTSGSVDEQYF. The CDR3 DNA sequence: TGTGCCAGCTGCCGGACTAGCGGGAGCGTGGACGAGCAGTACTTC. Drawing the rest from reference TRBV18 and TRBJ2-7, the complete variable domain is NAGVMQNPRHLVRRRGQEARLRCSPMKGHSHVYWYRQLPEEGLKFMVYLQKENIIDESGMPKERFSAEFPKEGPSILRIQQVVRGDSAAYFCASCRTSGSVDEQYFGPGTRLTVT.

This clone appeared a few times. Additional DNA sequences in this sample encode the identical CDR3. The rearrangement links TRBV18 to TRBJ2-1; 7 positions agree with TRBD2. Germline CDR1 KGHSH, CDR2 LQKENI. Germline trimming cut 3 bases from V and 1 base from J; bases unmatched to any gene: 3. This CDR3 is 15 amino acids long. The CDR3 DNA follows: TGTGCCAGCTCACCCTTAGCGGGTTCCTACAATGAGCAGTTCTTC. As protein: CASSPLAGSYNEQFF.

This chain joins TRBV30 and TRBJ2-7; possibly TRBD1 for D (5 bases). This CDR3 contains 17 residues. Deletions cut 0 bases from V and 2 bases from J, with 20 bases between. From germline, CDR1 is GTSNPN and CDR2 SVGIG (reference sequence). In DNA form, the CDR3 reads TGTGCCTGGAGTGTTGCTGGACATCCTATGATTGCCTACGAGCAGTACTTC. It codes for CAWSVAGHPMIAYEQYF.

CDR3 residues: CASSPTSGETDTQYF. DNA of the CDR3: TGTGCCAGCTCACCTACTAGCGGGGAGACAGATACGCAGTATTTT. The rearrangement uses TRBV18 and TRBJ2-3, with 10 bases that match TRBD2. The trim removed 3 bases at V and 3 bases at J, leaving 3 bases unmatched. The CDR3 extends over 15 amino acids. Germline CDR1 is KGHSH and CDR2 is LQKENI.

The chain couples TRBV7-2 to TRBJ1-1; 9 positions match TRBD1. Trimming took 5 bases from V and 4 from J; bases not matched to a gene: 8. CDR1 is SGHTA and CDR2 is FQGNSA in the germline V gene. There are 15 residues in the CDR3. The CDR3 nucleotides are TGTGCCAGCAGCCTATCCGGGACAGGGCGCACTGAAGCTTTCTTT. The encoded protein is CASSLSGTGRTEAFF.

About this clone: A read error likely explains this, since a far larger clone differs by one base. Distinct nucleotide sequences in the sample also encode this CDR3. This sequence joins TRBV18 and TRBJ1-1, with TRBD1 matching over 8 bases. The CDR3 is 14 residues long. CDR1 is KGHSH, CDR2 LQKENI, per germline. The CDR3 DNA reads TGTGCCAGCTCCGTGGACAGGGAGGGTGCTGAAGCCTTCTTT. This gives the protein CASSVDREGAEAFF.

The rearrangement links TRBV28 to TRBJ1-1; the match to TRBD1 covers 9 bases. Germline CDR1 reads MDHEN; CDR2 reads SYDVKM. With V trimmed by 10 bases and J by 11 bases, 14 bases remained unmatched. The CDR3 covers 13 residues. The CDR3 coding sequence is TGTGCCACCGACAGGGGGGGCCAAAATGAGGCTTTCTTT. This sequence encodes CATDRGGQNEAFF. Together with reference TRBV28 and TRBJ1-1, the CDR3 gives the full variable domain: DVKVTQSSRYLVKRTGEKVFLECVQDMDHENMFWYRQDPGLGLRLIYFSYDVKMKEKGDIPEGYSVSREKKERFSLILESASTNQTSMYLCATDRGGQNEAFFGQGTRLTVV.

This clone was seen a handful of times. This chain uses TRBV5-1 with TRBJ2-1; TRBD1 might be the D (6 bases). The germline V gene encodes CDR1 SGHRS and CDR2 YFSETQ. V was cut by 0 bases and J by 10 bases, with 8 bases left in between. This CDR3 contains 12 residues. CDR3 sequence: CASSLDRDEQFF. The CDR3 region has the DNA TGCGCCAGCAGCTTGGACAGGGACGAGCAGTTCTTC. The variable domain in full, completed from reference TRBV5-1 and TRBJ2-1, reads KAGVTQTPRYLIKTRGQQVTLSCSPISGHRSVSWYQQTPGQGLQFLFEYFSETQRNKGNFPGRFSGRQFSNSRSEMNVSTLELGDSALYLCASSLDRDEQFFGPGTRLTVL.

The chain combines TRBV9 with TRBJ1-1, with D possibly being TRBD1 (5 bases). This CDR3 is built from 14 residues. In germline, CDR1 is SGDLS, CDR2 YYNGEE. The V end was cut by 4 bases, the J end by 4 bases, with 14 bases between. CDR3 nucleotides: TGTGCCAGCAGCTTGCGGGACTCAGTCACTGAAGCTTTCTTT. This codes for CASSLRDSVTEAFF.

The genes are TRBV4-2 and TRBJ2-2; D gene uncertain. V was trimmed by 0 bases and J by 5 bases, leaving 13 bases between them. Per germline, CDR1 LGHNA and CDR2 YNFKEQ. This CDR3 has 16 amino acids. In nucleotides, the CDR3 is TGTGCCAGCAGCCAAGATGGTTCTCTTTGGACCGGGGAGCTGTTTTTT. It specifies CASSQDGSLWTGELFF.

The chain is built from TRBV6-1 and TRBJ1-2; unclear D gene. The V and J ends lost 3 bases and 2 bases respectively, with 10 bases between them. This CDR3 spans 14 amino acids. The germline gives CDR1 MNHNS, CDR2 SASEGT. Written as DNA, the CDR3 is TGTGCCAGCAGTGACGTGAGGACGAACTATGGCTACACCTTC. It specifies CASSDVRTNYGYTF.

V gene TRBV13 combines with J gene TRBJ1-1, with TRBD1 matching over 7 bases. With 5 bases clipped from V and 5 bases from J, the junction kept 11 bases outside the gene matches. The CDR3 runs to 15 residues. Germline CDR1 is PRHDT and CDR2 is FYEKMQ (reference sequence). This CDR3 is CASSPPPDRVTEAFF. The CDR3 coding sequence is TGTGCCAGCAGCCCACCCCCTGACAGGGTTACTGAAGCTTTCTTT.

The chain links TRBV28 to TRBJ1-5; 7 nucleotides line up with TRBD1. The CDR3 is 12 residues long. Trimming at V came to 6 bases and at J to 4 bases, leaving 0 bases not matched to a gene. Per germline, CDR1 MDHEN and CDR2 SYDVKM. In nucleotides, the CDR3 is TGTGCCAGCAGACAGGGGAATCAGCCCCAGCATTTT. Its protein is CASRQGNQPQHF.

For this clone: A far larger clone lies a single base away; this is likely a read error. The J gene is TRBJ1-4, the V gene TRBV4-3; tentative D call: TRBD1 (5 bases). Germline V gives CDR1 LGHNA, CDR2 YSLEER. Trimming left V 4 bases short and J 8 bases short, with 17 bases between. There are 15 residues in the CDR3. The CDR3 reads CASSREAGKEEKLFF. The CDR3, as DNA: TGCGCCAGCAGCCGAGAGGCAGGGAAGGAAGAAAAACTGTTTTTT.

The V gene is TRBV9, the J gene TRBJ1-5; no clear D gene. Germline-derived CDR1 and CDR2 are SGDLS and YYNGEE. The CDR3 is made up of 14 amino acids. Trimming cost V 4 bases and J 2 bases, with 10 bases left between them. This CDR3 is CASSTHSGNQPQHF. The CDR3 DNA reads TGTGCCAGCAGCACCCATTCGGGCAATCAGCCCCAGCATTTT.

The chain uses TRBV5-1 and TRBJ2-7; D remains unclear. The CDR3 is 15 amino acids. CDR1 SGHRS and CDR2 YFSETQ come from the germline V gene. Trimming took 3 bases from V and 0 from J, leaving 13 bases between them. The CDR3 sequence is CASSWMDGPSYEQYF. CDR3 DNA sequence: TGCGCCAGCAGCTGGATGGACGGTCCCTCCTACGAGCAGTACTTC. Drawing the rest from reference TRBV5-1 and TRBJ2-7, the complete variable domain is KAGVTQTPRYLIKTRGQQVTLSCSPISGHRSVSWYQQTPGQGLQFLFEYFSETQRNKGNFPGRFSGRQFSNSRSEMNVSTLELGDSALYLCASSWMDGPSYEQYFGPGTRLTVT.

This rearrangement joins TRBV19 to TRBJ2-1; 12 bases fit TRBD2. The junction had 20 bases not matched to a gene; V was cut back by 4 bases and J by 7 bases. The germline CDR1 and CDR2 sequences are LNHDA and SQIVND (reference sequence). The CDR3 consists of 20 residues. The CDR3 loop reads CASSTPYASGRAVGRNEQFF. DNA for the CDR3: TGTGCCAGTAGTACCCCTTATGCTAGCGGGAGGGCCGTGGGTCGAAATGAGCAGTTCTTC.

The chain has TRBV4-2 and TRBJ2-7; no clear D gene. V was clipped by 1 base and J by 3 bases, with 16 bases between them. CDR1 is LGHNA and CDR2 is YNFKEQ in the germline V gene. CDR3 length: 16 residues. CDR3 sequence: CASSQAVGPTHYEQYF. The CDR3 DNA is TGTGCCAGCAGCCAAGCGGTGGGCCCGACCCACTACGAGCAGTACTTC.